These T cell receptor beta chains were read from a single sample in a study of siplizumab effects on memory and regulatory T cells. The table came from immunoSEQ multiplex PCR; TCRdb's copy has only in-frame clones and leaves some out. The data contain tens of thousands of clones, roughly 94% of them singletons. The sequencing sample was made of non-Treg CD4+ T cells sorted from blood. These receptors were obtained from a human donor in good health. CDR3s include the opening cysteine and the closing phenylalanine or tryptophan. Each record gives: CDR3 length, V gene, clone size, J gene, D gene, CDR3 protein, CDR3 DNA. D genes are given only for firm matches. Where a row states a size, it is once, few, many or the class of an expanded clone; other rows omit it.

13	TRBV2	.	TRBJ1-6	.	CASRGSYNSPLHF	TGTGCCAGCAGGGGGTCCTATAATTCACCCCTCCACTTT
15	TRBV21-1	.	TRBJ2-7	.	CASSNEWGIHYEQYF	TGTGCCAGCAGCAATGAGTGGGGCATTCACTACGAGCAGTACTTC
17	TRBV13	.	TRBJ2-1	.	CASSLSTGLVVYNEQFF	TGTGCCAGCAGCTTATCCACTGGGCTAGTCGTCTACAATGAGCAGTTCTTC
17	TRBV5-1	.	TRBJ2-1	TRBD2	CASSSKGLAGSYNEQFF	TGCGCCAGCAGCTCCAAAGGGCTAGCGGGAAGCTACAATGAGCAGTTCTTC
15	TRBV19	.	TRBJ2-7	.	CASSTYRDGGHEQYF	TGTGCCAGTAGTACGTACCGGGACGGGGGCCACGAGCAGTACTTC
15	TRBV6-5	.	TRBJ2-1	.	CASSYGQGGYNEQFF	TGTGCCAGCAGTTACGGGCAGGGGGGCTACAATGAGCAGTTCTTC
18	TRBV5-1	.	TRBJ2-2	.	CASSVHGQPELNTGELFF	TGCGCCAGCAGCGTACATGGACAGCCGGAATTAAACACCGGGGAGCTGTTTTTT
13	TRBV7-8	.	TRBJ1-5	.	CASSLAQDQPQHF	TGTGCCAGCAGCTTAGCCCAAGATCAGCCCCAGCATTTT
15	TRBV9	.	TRBJ1-1	.	CASSVGDTGNTEAFF	TGTGCCAGCAGCGTAGGGGACACCGGGAACACTGAAGCTTTCTTT
14	TRBV11-2	once	TRBJ2-7	.	CASSLVDNSYEQYF	TGTGCCAGCAGCTTAGTTGACAACTCCTACGAGCAGTACTTC
14	TRBV5-1	.	TRBJ2-5	.	CASAPAGGWETQYF	TGCGCCAGCGCTCCGGCCGGGGGCTGGGAGACCCAGTACTTC
15	TRBV27	.	TRBJ2-4	TRBD1	CASSVDRGPKNIQYF	TGTGCCAGCAGTGTCGACAGGGGCCCCAAAAACATTCAGTACTTC
16	TRBV9	once	TRBJ2-1	.	CASSVGKGDAYNEQFF	TGTGCCAGCAGCGTAGGAAAAGGGGATGCCTACAATGAGCAGTTCTTC
16	TRBV12-5	.	TRBJ2-5	TRBD2	CASGLVLAGVSETQYF	TGTGCTAGTGGTTTGGTACTAGCGGGAGTATCGGAGACCCAGTACTTC
18	TRBV19	.	TRBJ2-6	.	CASSTGDRMDSGANVLTF	TGTGCCAGTAGTACCGGGGACCGTATGGATTCTGGGGCCAACGTCCTGACTTTC
18	TRBV19	.	TRBJ1-3	.	CASSTGTPQFLSGNTIYF	TGTGCCAGTTCGACTGGGACACCCCAATTCCTCTCTGGAAACACCATATATTTT
15	TRBV5-1	.	TRBJ2-7	.	CASSLVVGASYEQYF	TGCGCCAGCAGCTTGGTCGTCGGGGCATCGTACGAGCAGTACTTC
11	TRBV13	.	TRBJ1-1	.	CASSLGGATFF	TGTGCCAGCAGCTTGGGGGGGGCAACCTTCTTT
15	TRBV5-4	.	TRBJ2-3	TRBD2	CASSLGLAGEDTQYF	TGTGCCAGCAGCCTCGGACTAGCGGGAGAAGATACGCAGTATTTT
15	TRBV6-5	once	TRBJ2-7	TRBD2	CASSYSTGLAYEQYF	TGTGCCAGCAGTTACTCGACGGGACTAGCCTACGAGCAGTACTTC
13	TRBV9	.	TRBJ2-4	.	CASSGIGVNIQYF	TGTGCCAGCAGCGGCATCGGCGTAAACATTCAGTACTTC
16	TRBV5-1	.	TRBJ1-1	.	CASSERPSPGNTEAFF	TGCGCCAGCAGCGAGAGACCATCCCCAGGGAACACTGAAGCTTTCTTT
12	TRBV9	.	TRBJ1-2	.	CASSVTGRGFTF	TGTGCCAGCAGCGTAACTGGCAGGGGATTCACCTTC
19	TRBV18	once	TRBJ1-1	TRBD1	CASSPLTGTGGYPNTEAFF	TGTGCCAGCTCACCATTAACCGGGACAGGGGGTTATCCGAACACTGAAGCTTTCTTT
16	TRBV7-8	.	TRBJ2-7	.	CASSPRGGGGSREQYF	TGTGCCAGCAGCCCACGGGGCGGGGGCGGGAGTCGCGAGCAGTACTTC
14	TRBV6-1	.	TRBJ1-1	TRBD1	CASSPDRDEAEAFF	TGTGCCAGCAGCCCTGACAGGGATGAAGCTGAAGCTTTCTTT
13	TRBV7-9	.	TRBJ1-2	.	CASSPDRPYGYTF	TGTGCCAGCAGCCCCGACCGGCCCTATGGCTACACCTTC
14	TRBV7-9	.	TRBJ2-5	.	CASSPLGIGETQYF	TGTGCCAGCAGCCCCCTAGGAATTGGAGAGACCCAGTACTTC
14	TRBV7-9	.	TRBJ2-7	.	CASSHRTQYYEQYF	TGTGCCAGCAGCCATAGGACGCAATACTACGAGCAGTACTTC
16	TRBV6-1	.	TRBJ1-1	TRBD1	CASSATGGARATEAFF	TGTGCCAGCAGTGCTACAGGGGGCGCGAGGGCCACTGAAGCTTTCTTT
14	TRBV2	once	TRBJ2-7	TRBD1	CASRSGTGNSEQYF	TGTGCCAGCAGATCCGGGACAGGTAATTCCGAGCAGTACTTC
12	TRBV11-3	.	TRBJ2-1	.	CASSPQSNEQFF	TGTGCCAGCAGTCCTCAGAGCAATGAGCAGTTCTTC
15	TRBV25-1	.	TRBJ1-1	.	CASSAIGRMNTEAFF	TGTGCCAGCAGTGCAATTGGACGGATGAACACTGAAGCTTTCTTT
15	TRBV2	.	TRBJ2-5	TRBD1	CASSHGQGAGETQYF	TGTGCCAGCAGTCATGGACAGGGGGCAGGGGAGACCCAGTACTTC
15	TRBV13	once	TRBJ2-1	.	CASSLRTTPGVEQFF	TGTGCCAGCAGCTTACGGACCACGCCAGGGGTTGAGCAGTTCTTC
14	TRBV30	few	TRBJ1-5	.	CAWSLGQNNQPQHF	TGTGCCTGGAGTCTTGGACAGAATAATCAGCCCCAGCATTTT
14	TRBV6-6	.	TRBJ2-1	TRBD1	CASSPGGSYNEQFF	TGTGCCAGCAGTCCAGGGGGTTCCTACAATGAGCAGTTCTTC
17	TRBV5-8	once	TRBJ2-6	.	CASSLRVLSSGANVLTF	TGTGCCAGCAGCTTGAGGGTGCTCAGTTCTGGGGCCAACGTCCTGACTTTC
15	TRBV5-4	.	TRBJ2-2	TRBD1	CASRGGQGAAGELFF	TGTGCCAGCAGGGGTGGACAGGGGGCTGCCGGGGAGCTGTTTTTT
16	TRBV6-5	.	TRBJ1-4	TRBD1	CASSYSWTGGDEKLFF	TGTGCCAGCAGTTACTCATGGACAGGGGGGGATGAAAAACTGTTTTTT
14	TRBV6-5	.	TRBJ1-1	.	CASSRRTKNTEAFF	TGTGCCAGCAGTCGAAGGACAAAGAACACTGAAGCTTTCTTT
15	TRBV18	.	TRBJ1-1	.	CASSPTVGGDTEAFF	TGTGCCAGCTCACCCACGGTGGGGGGGGACACTGAAGCTTTCTTT
14	TRBV5-4	.	TRBJ2-7	.	CASSPQGSAYEQYF	TGTGCCAGCAGCCCGCAAGGGAGTGCCTACGAGCAGTACTTC
17	TRBV19	.	TRBJ2-2	.	CASSVRGSASYTGELFF	TGTGCCAGTAGTGTCCGGGGGAGCGCTAGTTACACCGGGGAGCTGTTTTTT
12	TRBV11-2	once	TRBJ1-1	TRBD1	CASSRDSSVAFF	TGTGCCAGCAGCCGGGACAGCTCCGTTGCTTTCTTT
15	TRBV7-8	.	TRBJ1-1	.	CASSLTLRKFTEAFF	TGTGCCAGCAGCTTAACGCTCAGGAAGTTCACTGAAGCTTTCTTT
14	TRBV7-8	.	TRBJ1-2	.	CASSLDASAGGYTF	TGTGCCAGCAGCTTAGATGCCAGCGCTGGGGGCTACACCTTC
17	TRBV5-1	.	TRBJ2-2	.	CASSLAVRQGGTGELFF	TGCGCCAGCAGCTTGGCCGTTCGCCAGGGTGGTACCGGGGAGCTGTTTTTT
13	TRBV7-2	.	TRBJ2-3	.	CASSSRPTDTQYF	TGTGCCAGCAGCTCCCGACCCACAGATACGCAGTATTTT
15	TRBV19	.	TRBJ1-2	TRBD1	CASSRQRTGGVGYTF	TGTGCCAGTAGTAGGCAAAGGACAGGGGGCGTTGGCTACACCTTC
14	TRBV7-2	.	TRBJ2-7	.	CASSYYRAAYEQYF	TGTGCCAGCAGCTATTACAGGGCAGCCTACGAGCAGTACTTC
18	TRBV11-3	.	TRBJ2-3	.	CASSFKGALAVSTDTQYF	TGTGCCAGCAGCTTTAAGGGTGCTTTGGCAGTGAGCACAGATACGCAGTATTTT
15	TRBV4-2	.	TRBJ2-3	TRBD1	CASSQAGTVQDTQYF	TGTGCCAGCAGCCAAGCCGGGACAGTGCAAGATACGCAGTATTTT
13	TRBV7-9	.	TRBJ2-7	TRBD1	CASSRDSSYEQYF	TGTGCCAGCAGCCGGGACAGTTCCTACGAGCAGTACTTC
14	TRBV5-4	.	TRBJ1-2	.	CASSLELEAHGYTF	TGTGCCAGCAGCTTGGAACTGGAAGCCCATGGCTACACCTTC